A single sample gave rise to the 14 T cell receptor beta chains below, sequenced in a study of cytomegalovirus exposure and HLA in healthy donors. PCR amplification relied on 60 Vbeta primers (plus 13 Jbeta primers). Profiling relied on immunoSEQ multiplex PCR, and the TCRdb table lists in-frame clones only, not all of them. The repertoire has some 110,000 clones, around 80% of them found once; the top ten carry roughly 6.1%. Sequenced: PBMCs. These receptors all stem from a young man in good health and CMV-seronegative.

This clone was observed a few times. The V and J genes are TRBV5-6 and TRBJ1-1; the match to TRBD1 covers 10 bases. The ends lost 3 bases at V and 5 bases at J; junction bases unmatched: 1. CDR3 length: 13 amino acids. Germline V gives CDR1 SGHDT, CDR2 YYEEEE. Here the CDR3 DNA reads TGTGCCAGCAGCTGGGACAGGGGTACTGAAGCTTTCTTT. Translated: CASSWDRGTEAFF.

The V call is TRBV5-1, the J call TRBJ2-5; D may be TRBD2 (6 bases). Germline CDR1 SGHRS, CDR2 YFSETQ. Trimming removed 4 bases from V and 4 bases from J, with 20 bases in between. The CDR3 covers 16 residues. In DNA, the CDR3 is TGCGCCAGCAGCCTGGGACTTCAACGGGTGGGAGAGACCCAGTACTTC. This gives the protein CASSLGLQRVGETQYF. Full variable domain (missing parts from reference TRBV5-1 and TRBJ2-5): KAGVTQTPRYLIKTRGQQVTLSCSPISGHRSVSWYQQTPGQGLQFLFEYFSETQRNKGNFPGRFSGRQFSNSRSEMNVSTLELGDSALYLCASSLGLQRVGETQYFGPGTRLLVL.

In DNA form, the CDR3 reads TGCGCCAGCAGTGAAACGAATTCGGGCTACAATGAGCAGTTCTTC. It codes for CASSETNSGYNEQFF. V usage is TRBV10-2 and J usage is TRBJ2-1, with D unclear. Trimming took off 3 bases at V and 3 bases at J, with 12 bases between the two ends. CDR3 size: 15 residues. Germline CDR1 reads WSHSY; CDR2 reads SAAADI.

V gene TRBV5-1 combines with J gene TRBJ2-7; 11 nucleotides line up with TRBD1. The ends lost 4 bases at V and 3 bases at J; junction bases unmatched: 12. CDR1 is SGHRS and CDR2 is YFSETQ in the germline V gene. The CDR3 has 17 residues. The CDR3 protein is CASSPSPGQGGNYEQYF. CDR3 DNA: TGCGCCAGCAGCCCGAGCCCGGGACAGGGGGGAAACTACGAGCAGTACTTC.

This chain uses TRBV28 with TRBJ1-5; D is undetermined. V lost 3 bases and J 1 base, leaving 10 bases between the germline ends. The CDR3 consists of 15 residues. Germline CDR1 MDHEN, CDR2 SYDVKM. In nucleotides, the CDR3 is TGTGCCAGCAGTTTGGGAGAAAGCAGCAATCAGCCCCAGCATTTT. Translated, it gives CASSLGESSNQPQHF. The full variable domain, rest sourced from reference TRBV28 and TRBJ1-5, is DVKVTQSSRYLVKRTGEKVFLECVQDMDHENMFWYRQDPGLGLRLIYFSYDVKMKEKGDIPEGYSVSREKKERFSLILESASTNQTSMYLCASSLGESSNQPQHFGDGTRLSIL.

J is TRBJ1-6 and V is TRBV5-4, with 10 bases fitting TRBD1. Trimming at V came to 3 bases and at J to 6 bases, leaving 6 bases not matched to a gene. The CDR3 length is 16 residues. Germline assignment: CDR1 SGHNT and CDR2 YYREEE (reference sequence). CDR3 nucleotide sequence: TGTGCCAGCAGCTCCGGGACAGGGGTTCGTAATTCACCCCTCCACTTT. Translated: CASSSGTGVRNSPLHF. The variable domain in full, with the rest retrieved from reference TRBV5-4 and TRBJ1-6, is ETGVTQSPTHLIKTRGQQVTLRCSSQSGHNTVSWYQQALGQGPQFIFQYYREEENGRGNFPPRFSGLQFPNYSSELNVNALELDDSALYLCASSSGTGVRNSPLHFGNGTRLTVT.

The chain carries TRBV10-3 and TRBJ2-3; 8 bases map to TRBD2. Germline V gene sequence: CDR1 ENHRY, CDR2 SYGVKD. Unmatched junction bases numbered 7, after V lost 3 bases and J lost 5 bases. The CDR3 sequence is 15 residues long. The CDR3 nucleotides are TGTGCCATCAGTGAATCTAGCGGGCCCATAGATACGCAGTATTTT. Translated: CAISESSGPIDTQYF.

The rearrangement joins TRBV18 to TRBJ1-4, with 8 bases fitting TRBD1. Per germline, CDR1 KGHSH and CDR2 LQKENI. The junction had 3 bases not matched to a gene; V was cut back by 4 bases and J by 2 bases. The CDR3 is 15 residues long. The CDR3 reads CASSRGQGTNEKLFF. The CDR3 nucleotides are TGTGCCAGCTCACGCGGACAGGGCACTAATGAAAAACTGTTTTTT.

This chain connects TRBV7-9 to TRBJ2-1, with 10 positions matching TRBD2. In germline, CDR1 is SEHNR, CDR2 FQNEAQ (reference sequence). The CDR3 length is 15 residues. V gave up 8 bases and J gave up 6 bases; unmatched junction bases: 10. The CDR3 is CASHSPSGSSNEQFF. The CDR3 DNA reads as TGTGCCAGCCACAGCCCTAGCGGGAGTAGCAATGAGCAGTTCTTC.

J is TRBJ2-1 and V is TRBV9; 12 bases fit TRBD2. The CDR3 loop spans 17 amino acids. J lost 6 bases, V lost 5 bases, and 12 bases had no gene match. CDR1 is SGDLS, CDR2 YYNGEE, per germline. The CDR3 reads CASSVGPGLAGFNEQFF. CDR3 DNA sequence: TGTGCCAGCAGTGTGGGCCCCGGACTAGCGGGATTCAATGAGCAGTTCTTC.

The chain carries TRBV27 and TRBJ2-7; tentatively, D is TRBD2 (5 bases). The V end lost 6 bases, the J end lost 2 bases, and 14 bases lay between the germline ends. The CDR3 is 14 residues long. Germline CDR1 reads MNHEY; CDR2 reads SMNVEV (reference sequence). CDR3 nucleotide sequence: TGTGCCAGCAGCCACGGGGAAATGGCCTACGAGCAGTACTTC. It codes for CASSHGEMAYEQYF.

This chain uses TRBV15 with TRBJ1-4; D remains unclear. Germline V gene sequence: CDR1 LNHNV, CDR2 YYDKDF (reference sequence). V dropped 1 base and J dropped 0 bases, with 6 bases sitting between them. CDR3 length equals 15 residues. This CDR3 is CATSRAIATNEKLFF. The CDR3 bases are TGTGCCACCAGCAGAGCAATTGCAACTAATGAAAAACTGTTTTTT.

The V and J genes are TRBV6-4 and TRBJ2-7; no clear D. The CDR3 covers 11 residues. From germline, CDR1 is MRHNA and CDR2 SNTAGT. Trimming shortened V by 7 bases and J by 0 bases, and 4 bases separated the two germline ends. CDR3 in amino acids: CASTHSYEQYF. The CDR3 DNA follows: TGTGCCAGCACCCACTCCTACGAGCAGTACTTC.

The rearrangement joins TRBV4-2 to TRBJ2-1; 13 nucleotides line up with TRBD2. CDR1 and CDR2 from the germline V gene are LGHNA and YNFKEQ. Trimming removed 1 base from V and 0 bases from J; junction bases left unmatched: 0. This CDR3 contains 17 residues. CDR3 in amino acids: CASSQGTSGSSYNEQFF. CDR3 in DNA: TGTGCCAGCAGCCAAGGGACTAGCGGGAGCTCCTACAATGAGCAGTTCTTC.